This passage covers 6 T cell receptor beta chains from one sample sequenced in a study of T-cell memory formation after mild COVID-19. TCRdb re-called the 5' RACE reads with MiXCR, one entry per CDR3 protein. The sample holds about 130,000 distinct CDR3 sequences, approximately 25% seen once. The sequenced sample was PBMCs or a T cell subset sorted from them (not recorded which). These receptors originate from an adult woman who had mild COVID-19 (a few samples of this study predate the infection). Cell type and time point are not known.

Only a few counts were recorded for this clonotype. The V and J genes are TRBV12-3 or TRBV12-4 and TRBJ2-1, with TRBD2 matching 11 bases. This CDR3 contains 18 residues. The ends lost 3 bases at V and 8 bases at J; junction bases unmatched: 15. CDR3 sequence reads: CASSFPLTSGRFGDEQFF. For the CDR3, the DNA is TGTGCCAGCAGTTTCCCCCTAACTAGCGGGAGATTTGGGGATGAGCAGTTCTTC.

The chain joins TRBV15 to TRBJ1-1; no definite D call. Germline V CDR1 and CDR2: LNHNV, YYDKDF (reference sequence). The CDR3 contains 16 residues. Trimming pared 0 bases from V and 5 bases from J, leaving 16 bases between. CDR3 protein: CATSREQTLRGTEAFF. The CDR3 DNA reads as TGTGCCACCAGCAGAGAACAAACTCTACGTGGGACTGAAGCTTTCTTT.

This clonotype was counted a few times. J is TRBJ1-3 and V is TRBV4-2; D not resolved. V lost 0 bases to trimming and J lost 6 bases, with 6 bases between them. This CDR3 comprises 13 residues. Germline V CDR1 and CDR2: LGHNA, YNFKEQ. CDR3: CASSQDYENTIYF. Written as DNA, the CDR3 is TGTGCCAGCAGCCAAGATTACGAAAACACCATATATTTT.

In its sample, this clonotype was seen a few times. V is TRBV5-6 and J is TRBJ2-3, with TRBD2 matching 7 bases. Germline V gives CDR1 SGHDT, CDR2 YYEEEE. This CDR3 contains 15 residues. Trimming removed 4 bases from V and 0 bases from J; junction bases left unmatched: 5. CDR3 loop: CASSQTSASTDTQYF. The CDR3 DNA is TGTGCCAGCAGCCAAACTAGCGCCAGCACAGATACGCAGTATTTT.

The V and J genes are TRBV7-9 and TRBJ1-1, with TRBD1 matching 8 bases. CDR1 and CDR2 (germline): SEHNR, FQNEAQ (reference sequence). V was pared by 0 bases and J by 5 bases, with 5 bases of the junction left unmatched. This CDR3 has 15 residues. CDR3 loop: CASSLAQGAGTEAFF. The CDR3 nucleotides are TGTGCCAGCAGCTTAGCCCAGGGGGCTGGTACTGAAGCTTTCTTT.

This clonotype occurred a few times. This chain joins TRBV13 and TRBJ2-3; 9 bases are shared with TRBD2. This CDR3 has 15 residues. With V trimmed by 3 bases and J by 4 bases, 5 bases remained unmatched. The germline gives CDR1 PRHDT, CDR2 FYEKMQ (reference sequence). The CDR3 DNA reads TGTGCCAGCAGCTTCGGACTAGCGTTCGCAGATACGCAGTATTTT. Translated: CASSFGLAFADTQYF.